One sample yielded the 11 T cell receptor beta chains listed below, sequenced in a study of blood T cell repertoires in COVID-19. Produced via immunoSEQ multiplex PCR; TCRdb's table is partial and in-frame only. The sample carries some 110,000 clones, under 80% recorded once. What was sequenced was peripheral blood. The receptors here all came from an older woman with acute or convalescent COVID-19.

DNA of the CDR3: TGTGCCAGCAGTCTGACAAGGATGGCGGGCGGCTACACCTTC. Its protein is CASSLTRMAGGYTF. The chain uses TRBV27 and TRBJ1-2; D is unclear. The CDR3 is 14 residues long. Trimming removed 5 bases at V and 8 bases at J, with 18 bases between. CDR1 and CDR2 from the germline V gene are MNHEY and SMNVEV (reference sequence).

This clone occurred many times. The V and J genes are TRBV4-3 and TRBJ1-6; TRBD1 might be the D (5 bases). This CDR3 has 15 residues. Trimming removed 0 bases at V and 12 bases at J, with 15 bases between. CDR1 and CDR2 (germline): LGHNA, YSLEER. Here the CDR3 reads CASSQDSQGMRPLHF. CDR3 coding DNA: TGCGCCAGCAGCCAAGATAGTCAGGGAATGCGACCCCTCCACTTT.

The chain links TRBV15 to TRBJ2-2; 10 bases are a match to TRBD1. There are 15 residues in the CDR3. The germline CDR1 and CDR2 sequences are LNHNV and YYDKDF (reference sequence). After removal of 2 bases from V and 9 bases from J, the junction contained 6 bases not matched to a gene. CDR3: CATSRYRQGARELFF. In DNA, the CDR3 is TGTGCCACCAGCAGATATCGACAGGGGGCAAGGGAGCTGTTTTTT. The complete variable domain, with remaining parts taken from reference TRBV15 and TRBJ2-2, reads DAMVIQNPRYQVTQFGKPVTLSCSQTLNHNVMYWYQQKSSQAPKLLFHYYDKDFNNEADTPDNFQSRRPNTSFCFLDIRSPGLGDTAMYLCATSRYRQGARELFFGEGSRLTVL.

This chain links TRBV27 with TRBJ2-7, with 9 positions matching TRBD1. Germline lookup yields CDR1 MNHEY and CDR2 SMNVEV (reference sequence). The V and J ends lost 7 bases and 0 bases, in that order; junction bases with no gene match: 13. The CDR3 totals 17 residues. In nucleotides, the CDR3 is TGTGCCAGCAAGAAACCCCTCTCGACAGGGGGCTCCTACGAGCAGTACTTC. Protein product: CASKKPLSTGGSYEQYF.

This sequence joins TRBV30 and TRBJ1-5; the match to TRBD1 covers 11 bases. V lost 4 bases and J lost 7; bases outside the gene matches: 9. The CDR3 runs 15 residues. Germline V gives CDR1 GTSNPN, CDR2 SVGIG (reference sequence). CDR3 coding DNA: TGTGCCTGGAATTCAGGGACAGGGGGAAGACAGCCCCAGCATTTT. It codes for CAWNSGTGGRQPQHF.

The chain has TRBV7-9 and TRBJ2-2, with no clear D. Germline V CDR1 and CDR2: SEHNR, FQNEAQ (reference sequence). Trimming cost V 2 bases and J 7 bases, with 8 bases left between them. The CDR3 has 13 residues. CDR3 nucleotide sequence: TGTGCCAGCAGCTTATACCGCGGCGGGGAGCTGTTTTTT. Protein: CASSLYRGGELFF.

This clone was counted once. The chain is built from TRBV7-9 and TRBJ2-2; 7 nucleotides align to TRBD1. The J segment lost 5 bases and the V segment lost 2 bases, leaving 8 bases of the junction unmatched. This CDR3 comprises 16 residues. Looked up from germline, CDR1 is SEHNR and CDR2 is FQNEAQ (reference sequence). The CDR3 coding sequence is TGTGCCAGCAGCTTACCCGGGACAGAATTTACCGGGGAGCTGTTTTTT. It codes for CASSLPGTEFTGELFF. Variable domain in full (rest from reference TRBV7-9 and TRBJ2-2): DTGVSQNPRHKITKRGQNVTFRCDPISEHNRLYWYRQTLGQGPEFLTYFQNEAQLEKSRLLSDRFSAERPKGSFSTLEIQRTEQGDSAMYLCASSLPGTEFTGELFFGEGSRLTVL.

The V call is TRBV5-5, the J call TRBJ2-7, with TRBD1 matching over 7 bases. V trimming: 4 bases; J trimming: 5 bases; junction bases outside the gene matches: 12. The CDR3 consists of 15 residues. CDR1 and CDR2 from the germline V gene are SGHKS and YYEKEE (reference sequence). The CDR3 region has the DNA TGTGCCAGCAGCCAAGAGGACAGGTCGTGGAACGAGCAGTACTTC. Its translation is CASSQEDRSWNEQYF.

DNA of the CDR3: TGTGCCTGGACCCCTGGGGGGGAGACCGGGGAGCTGTTTTTT. Translation: CAWTPGGETGELFF. The chain links TRBV30 to TRBJ2-2; TRBD2 matches at 7 bases. The V and J ends lost 4 bases and 5 bases, in that order; junction bases with no gene match: 7. The CDR3 is 14 amino acids. Germline lookup yields CDR1 GTSNPN and CDR2 SVGIG (reference sequence).

This clone was recorded only once. This chain connects TRBV10-2 to TRBJ1-5; D unresolved. Per the germline V gene, CDR1 is WSHSY and CDR2 is SAAADI. CDR3 size: 11 residues. Trimming removed 6 bases at V and 10 bases at J, with 10 bases between. The DNA for the CDR3 is TGCGCCAGCAGCGAGCTCGGTCCCCAGCATTTT. It is translated as CASSELGPQHF.

V gene TRBV6-2 or TRBV6-3 combines with J gene TRBJ1-2; D gene ambiguous. This CDR3 is built from 12 residues. CDR1 and CDR2 (germline): MNHEY, SVGEGT. Trimming cost V 2 bases and J 6 bases, with 7 bases left between them. The CDR3, as DNA: TGTGCCAGCAGTTACCCCCCCGATGGCTACACCTTC. Its protein is CASSYPPDGYTF.